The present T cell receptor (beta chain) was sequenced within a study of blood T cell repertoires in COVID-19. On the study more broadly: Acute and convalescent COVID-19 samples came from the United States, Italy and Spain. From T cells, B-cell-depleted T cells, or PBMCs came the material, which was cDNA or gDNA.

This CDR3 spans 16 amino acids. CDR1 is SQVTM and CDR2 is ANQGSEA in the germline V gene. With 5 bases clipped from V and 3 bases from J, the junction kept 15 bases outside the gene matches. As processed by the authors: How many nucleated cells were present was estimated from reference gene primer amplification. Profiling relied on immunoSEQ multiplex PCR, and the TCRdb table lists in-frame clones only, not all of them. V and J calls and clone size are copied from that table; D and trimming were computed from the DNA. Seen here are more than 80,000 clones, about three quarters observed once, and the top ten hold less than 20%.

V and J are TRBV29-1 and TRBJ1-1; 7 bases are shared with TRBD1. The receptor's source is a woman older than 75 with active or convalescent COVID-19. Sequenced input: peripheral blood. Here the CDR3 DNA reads TGCAGCGTTAAACGGTCAATTACAGGGGCGGACACTGAAGCTTTCTTT. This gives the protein CSVKRSITGADTEAFF.